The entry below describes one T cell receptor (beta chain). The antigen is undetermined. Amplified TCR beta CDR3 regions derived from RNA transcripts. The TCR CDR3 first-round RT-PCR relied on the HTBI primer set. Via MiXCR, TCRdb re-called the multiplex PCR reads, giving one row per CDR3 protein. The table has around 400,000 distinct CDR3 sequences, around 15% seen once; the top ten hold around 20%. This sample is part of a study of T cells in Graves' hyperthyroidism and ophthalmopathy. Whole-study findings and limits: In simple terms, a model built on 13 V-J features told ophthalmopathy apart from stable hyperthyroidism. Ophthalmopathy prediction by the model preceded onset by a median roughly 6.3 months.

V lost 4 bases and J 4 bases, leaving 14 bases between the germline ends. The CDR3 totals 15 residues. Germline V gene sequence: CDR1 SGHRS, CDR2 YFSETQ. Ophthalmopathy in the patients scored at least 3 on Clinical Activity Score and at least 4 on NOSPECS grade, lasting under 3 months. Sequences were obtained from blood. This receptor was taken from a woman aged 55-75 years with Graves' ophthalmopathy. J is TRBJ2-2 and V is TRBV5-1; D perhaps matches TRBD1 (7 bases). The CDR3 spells CASSPRGDGTGELFF. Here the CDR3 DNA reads TGCGCCAGCAGCCCCAGGGGGGACGGCACCGGGGAGCTGTTTTTT.